The rows below give T cell receptor beta chains drawn from one sample of a study of cytomegalovirus exposure and HLA in healthy donors. Data came from immunoSEQ multiplex PCR; TCRdb stores just in-frame clones and leaves some out. The sample holds about 82,000 clones, roughly 80% seen once. Sequences were obtained from PBMCs. The receptor source for this set is a human donor in good health. CDR3s include the opening cysteine and the closing phenylalanine or tryptophan. D genes are given only for firm matches. The size entry is marked missing in some rows and otherwise reads once, few, many or a size class.

V	size	J	D	CDR3	DNA
TRBV7-2	.	TRBJ1-1	TRBD1	CASSLGQGRGTEAFF	TGTGCCAGCAGCCTGGGACAGGGGCGGGGAACTGAAGCTTTCTTT
TRBV25-1	once	TRBJ2-7	TRBD2	CASSELRSGDSYEQYF	TGTGCCAGCAGTGAATTACGTAGCGGGGACTCCTACGAGCAGTACTTC
TRBV10-3	.	TRBJ2-1	TRBD2	CASSGLAGANEQFF	TGTGCCTCCTCAGGGCTAGCGGGGGCCAATGAGCAGTTCTTC
TRBV29-1	.	TRBJ2-3	.	CSVDKSAFGADTQYF	TGCAGCGTTGATAAAAGCGCCTTTGGCGCAGATACGCAGTATTTT
TRBV19	few	TRBJ2-2	.	CASSIDQNRRNGELFF	TGTGCCAGTAGTATAGATCAGAACAGGCGAAACGGGGAGCTGTTTTTT
TRBV9	once	TRBJ2-3	TRBD1	CASSVEDRRYTDTQYF	TGTGCCAGCAGCGTAGAGGACAGGAGATACACAGATACGCAGTATTTT
TRBV29-1	once	TRBJ2-7	TRBD1	CSVTGQGGEQYF	TGCAGCGTTACTGGACAGGGAGGCGAGCAGTACTTC
TRBV7-9	.	TRBJ1-3	TRBD1	CASSLARDRRSGNTIYF	TGTGCCAGCAGCTTAGCGAGGGACAGGCGCTCTGGAAACACCATATATTTT
TRBV2	.	TRBJ1-2	TRBD1	CASRMTGIYGYTF	TGTGCCAGCAGGATGACAGGGATCTATGGCTACACCTTC
TRBV27	once	TRBJ1-2	.	CASSLSRQGGYGYTF	TGTGCCAGCAGTTTATCCCGGCAGGGCGGCTATGGCTACACCTTC
TRBV4-3	.	TRBJ1-4	TRBD1	CASSLSGTGKEKLFF	TGCGCCAGCAGCCTGTCCGGGACAGGGAAGGAAAAACTGTTTTTT
TRBV5-5	.	TRBJ1-2	.	CASSLWVGVDTF	TGTGCCAGCAGCTTGTGGGTCGGAGTGGATACCTTC
TRBV6-5	.	TRBJ1-6	TRBD1	CASSYPRTGDHSPLHF	TGTGCCAGCAGTTACCCCAGGACAGGGGACCATTCACCCCTCCACTTT
TRBV6-1	.	TRBJ1-1	.	CASSERLWTLQKREAFF	TGTGCCAGCAGTGAAAGGCTGTGGACATTACAGAAACGCGAAGCTTTCTTT
TRBV4-1	.	TRBJ2-7	.	CASSTHGASSYSYEQYF	TGCGCCAGCAGCACCCATGGAGCCAGCAGTTACTCCTACGAGCAGTACTTC
TRBV28	.	TRBJ2-7	TRBD1	CASSFTGETYEQYF	TGTGCCAGCAGTTTTACAGGGGAGACTTACGAGCAGTACTTC
TRBV14	once	TRBJ1-6	.	CASSQGEVPNSPLHF	TGTGCCAGCAGCCAAGGGGAGGTACCGAATTCACCCCTCCACTTT
TRBV19	.	TRBJ1-1	TRBD1	CASKGQGNTEAFF	TGTGCCAGTAAAGGACAGGGTAACACTGAAGCTTTCTTT
TRBV5-4	few	TRBJ1-2	TRBD1	CASSLGGQGVGYPF	TGTGCCAGCAGCTTGGGGGGACAGGGAGTTGGCTACCCCTTC
TRBV2	once	TRBJ2-3	TRBD2	CASSEGRGGSTDTQYF	TGTGCCAGCAGTGAGGGGCGGGGGGGATCGACAGATACGCAGTATTTT
TRBV4-1	.	TRBJ2-7	TRBD1	CASSPGTGYFYEQYF	TGCGCCAGCAGCCCGGGGACAGGCTATTTCTACGAGCAGTACTTC
TRBV5-1	.	TRBJ1-6	.	CASSSGGEPLHF	TGCGCCAGCAGCTCCGGGGGGGAACCCCTCCACTTT
TRBV29-1	.	TRBJ2-7	.	CSVLRDIDYEQYF	TGCAGCGTTCTCCGGGACATAGACTACGAGCAGTACTTC
TRBV2	.	TRBJ2-2	.	CASSRDTYTGELFF	TGTGCCAGCAGCAGAGACACCTACACCGGGGAGCTGTTTTTT
TRBV19	.	TRBJ2-7	TRBD2	CASSLRGRETYEQYF	TGTGCCAGTAGCCTCCGGGGGAGGGAAACCTACGAGCAGTACTTC
TRBV5-6	.	TRBJ1-4	TRBD1	CASSRARDRGSEKLFF	TGTGCCAGCAGCCGAGCCCGGGACAGGGGGTCCGAAAAACTGTTTTTT
TRBV25-1	few	TRBJ1-1	TRBD1	CASSEYGQGLTEAFF	TGTGCCAGCAGTGAATACGGACAGGGCTTAACTGAAGCTTTCTTT
TRBV28	.	TRBJ2-5	.	CASSFKGQWINDQETQYF	TGTGCCAGCAGTTTCAAAGGACAGTGGATAAATGACCAAGAGACCCAGTACTTC
TRBV27	.	TRBJ1-2	.	CASSLRGNYGYTF	TGTGCCAGCAGTTTAAGGGGGAACTATGGCTACACCTTC
TRBV18	few	TRBJ1-6	TRBD1	CASSDRVYNSPLHF	TGTGCCAGCTCAGACAGGGTTTATAATTCACCCCTCCACTTT
TRBV5-1	.	TRBJ2-3	TRBD2	CASSSERGPSTDTQYF	TGCGCCAGCAGCTCTGAGCGGGGCCCTAGCACAGATACGCAGTATTTT
TRBV12-5	.	TRBJ2-7	TRBD1	CASGFGDRVYEQYF	TGTGCTAGTGGTTTCGGGGACAGGGTCTACGAGCAGTACTTC
TRBV9	few	TRBJ2-7	.	CASSLSQGYEQYF	TGTGCCAGCAGCCTTTCGCAGGGTTACGAGCAGTACTTC
TRBV25-1	.	TRBJ2-1	TRBD2	CASSEVAGGPSYNEQFF	TGTGCCAGCAGTGAAGTAGCGGGGGGACCATCCTACAATGAGCAGTTCTTC
TRBV10-2	.	TRBJ2-7	.	CASSQGFEQYF	TGCGCCAGCAGCCAGGGTTTCGAGCAGTACTTC
TRBV9	.	TRBJ1-2	.	CASSGRDYGYTF	TGTGCCAGCAGCGGGAGGGACTATGGCTACACCTTC
TRBV19	.	TRBJ2-1	TRBD2	CASSMYASGSYNEQFF	TGTGCCAGTAGTATGTATGCTAGCGGGAGCTACAATGAGCAGTTCTTC
TRBV6-1	.	TRBJ2-2	TRBD2	CASSELAGGTGELFF	TGTGCCAGCAGTGAACTAGCGGGGGGCACCGGGGAGCTGTTTTTT
TRBV6-1	.	TRBJ2-2	TRBD2	CASSEALPGLNTGELFF	TGTGCCAGCAGTGAAGCTCTTCCGGGACTAAACACCGGGGAGCTGTTTTTT
TRBV13	.	TRBJ2-5	TRBD2	CASSLLGGAETQYF	TGTGCCAGCAGCCTCCTCGGGGGGGCGGAGACCCAGTACTTC
TRBV7-2	.	TRBJ2-7	TRBD1	CASTRDRAYEQYF	TGTGCCAGCACCAGGGACAGAGCCTACGAGCAGTACTTC